This T cell receptor (beta chain) stems from a study of T cells in Graves' hyperthyroidism and ophthalmopathy. Study background: It was at initial diagnosis, before any treatment, that peripheral blood was collected.

Germline CDR1 is SGHTA and CDR2 is FQGTGA. The CDR3 sequence is 16 residues long. Trimming at V came to 5 bases and at J to 7 bases, leaving 16 bases not matched to a gene. A lack of ophthalmopathy progression within 18 months defined stable Graves' hyperthyroidism. It was RNA transcripts that yielded the amplified TCR beta CDR3 regions. RT-PCR in the first round (using the HTBI primer set) targeted the TCR CDR3. A single record per CDR3 protein comes from TCRdb applying MiXCR to the multiplex PCR reads. The sample consists of about 360,000 distinct CDR3 sequences, less than 15% of them appearing once.

The sequence was collected from a young woman with Graves' hyperthyroidism. V gene TRBV7-3 combines with J gene TRBJ2-7, with 8 bases that match TRBD1. Sample: blood. The CDR3 sequence is CASSAAGTGLEGEQYF. The CDR3 DNA reads TGTGCCAGCAGCGCAGCCGGGACAGGACTTGAAGGGGAGCAGTACTTC.